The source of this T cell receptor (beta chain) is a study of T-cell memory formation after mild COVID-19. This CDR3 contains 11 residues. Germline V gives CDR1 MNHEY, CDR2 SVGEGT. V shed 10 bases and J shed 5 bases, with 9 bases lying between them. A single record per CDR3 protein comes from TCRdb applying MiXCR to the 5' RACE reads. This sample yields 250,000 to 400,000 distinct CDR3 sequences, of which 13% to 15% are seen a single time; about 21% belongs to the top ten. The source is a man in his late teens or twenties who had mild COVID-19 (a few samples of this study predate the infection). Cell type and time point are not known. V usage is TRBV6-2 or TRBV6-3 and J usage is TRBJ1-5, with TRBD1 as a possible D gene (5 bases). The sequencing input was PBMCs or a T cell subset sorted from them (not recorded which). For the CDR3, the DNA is TGTGCCACGGGACTATATCAGCCCCAGCATTTT. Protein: CATGLYQPQHF.